This is a list of T cell receptor beta chains from one sample in a study of cytomegalovirus exposure and HLA in healthy donors. Libraries were prepared by immunoSEQ multiplex PCR; TCRdb keeps only in-frame clonotypes and omits some of them. Of some 120,000 clones detected, approximately 78% appear once; the ten largest clones hold less than 4.5%. Input material: PBMCs. The receptor source for this set is a man aged 35 to 55 in good health and CMV-seronegative. CDR3s include the opening cysteine and the closing phenylalanine or tryptophan. D genes are given only for firm matches. Size is stated for part of the rows, as once, few or many counts, or as a class when the clone is expanded.

j_call clone_size d_call v_call cdr3_nt cdr3_aa
TRBJ1-3 once - TRBV15 TGTGCCACCAGCAAAGGAGGTGCCCTCTCGTCGTCCGGGGGAAACACCATATATTTT CATSKGGALSSSGGNTIYF
TRBJ2-7 few - TRBV11-1 TGTGCCAGCAGCTTTGGGGGGGCCAACTACGAGCAGTACTTC CASSFGGANYEQYF
TRBJ1-1 - - TRBV5-4 TGTGCCAGCAGCCTACAGGGCTCGTCTGAAGCTTTCTTT CASSLQGSSEAFF
TRBJ2-5 few - TRBV6-5 TGTGCCAGCAGCAATAGCGGTGGGGAGACCCAGTACTTC CASSNSGGETQYF
TRBJ2-7 - TRBD1 TRBV5-4 TGTGCCAGCAGCCCATGGACAGGGCTCAGCTCCTACGAGCAGTACTTC CASSPWTGLSSYEQYF
TRBJ2-5 few TRBD2 TRBV5-1 TGCGCCAGCAGCACGGGGGGGGCGACTGAGACCCAGTACTTC CASSTGGATETQYF
TRBJ1-2 few - TRBV2 TGTGCCAGCAGTGAATTCGCGGGCAGAGCAAGTGGCTACACCTTC CASSEFAGRASGYTF
TRBJ2-7 - TRBD1 TRBV2 TGTGCCAGCGAGGACAGGATCTACGAGCAGTACTTC CASEDRIYEQYF
TRBJ2-1 - - TRBV7-8 TGTGCCAGCAGCTTAGCGGGCACATACAATGAGCAGTTCTTC CASSLAGTYNEQFF
TRBJ1-5 - - TRBV21-1 TGTGCCAGCAGCAAAGTGTGGCAGTACAATCAGCCCCAGCATTTT CASSKVWQYNQPQHF
TRBJ2-7 - - TRBV5-1 TGCGCCAGCAGCCGACAGGCAGAAAGCTCCTACGAGCAGTACTTC CASSRQAESSYEQYF
TRBJ2-4 once - TRBV5-4 TGTGCCAGCAGCTCAGGTGCAAACATTCAGTACTTC CASSSGANIQYF
TRBJ2-7 - - TRBV5-5 TGTGCCAGCAGCCCCCCTAGGGGCGAGCAGTACTTC CASSPPRGEQYF
TRBJ1-5 - - TRBV7-2 TGTGCCAGCAGCTTTTCCGGGAATCAGCCCCAGCATTTT CASSFSGNQPQHF
TRBJ1-6 - - TRBV27 TGTGCCAGCAGTTACTACAGGGAGTCACCCCTCCACTTT CASSYYRESPLHF
TRBJ2-4 - - TRBV5-6 TGTGCCAGCAGGTTGAGCGGACGAGCCAAAAACATTCAGTACTTC CASRLSGRAKNIQYF
TRBJ2-7 - TRBD2 TRBV7-8 TGTGCCAGCAGCTTAGGACTAGCGTCTTCTTACGAGCAGTACTTC CASSLGLASSYEQYF
TRBJ1-3 - - TRBV6-5 TGTGCCAGCAGACCTTTACTGAGCTCTGGAAACACCATATATTTT CASRPLLSSGNTIYF
TRBJ1-5 - - TRBV5-1 TGCGCCAGCAGCTTGTTTGCGGGGCCAAATCAGCCCCAGCATTTT CASSLFAGPNQPQHF
TRBJ1-4 - TRBD1 TRBV11-2 TGTGCCAGCAGCCAAAACAGGGGGAGGATGCAAAAACTGTTTTTT CASSQNRGRMQKLFF
TRBJ1-1 few - TRBV7-9 TGTGCCAGCAGCTCCACGGGGAACACTGAAGCTTTCTTT CASSSTGNTEAFF
TRBJ2-2 once - TRBV6-4 TGTGCCAGCGCCACACGGGATGGGGAGCTGTTTTTT CASATRDGELFF
TRBJ2-3 - TRBD2 TRBV9 TGTGCCAGCAGCTCGACATCGGTAGGGCTAGCGGGGTCCAGGCGCACAGATACGCAGTATTTT CASSSTSVGLAGSRRTDTQYF
TRBJ2-3 - TRBD2 TRBV2 TGTGCCAGCATCTATTCGTCAGGGAGGGCAGATACGCAGTATTTT CASIYSSGRADTQYF
TRBJ2-7 - TRBD1 TRBV14 TGTGCCAGCAGCCAACGGGACAGGAGAACCTACGAGCAGTACTTC CASSQRDRRTYEQYF
TRBJ2-1 - TRBD1 TRBV27 TGTGCCAGCAGTCCCCGGACAGGGGGGGACAATGAGCAGTTCTTC CASSPRTGGDNEQFF
TRBJ2-5 - TRBD2 TRBV19 TGTGCCAGTAGTATTGGCGGGGGGCCGCAAGAGACCCAGTACTTC CASSIGGGPQETQYF
TRBJ2-5 - TRBD1 TRBV7-2 TGTGCCAGCAGCCCCAGCGGGGACAGGGGGCAAGAGACCCAGTACTTC CASSPSGDRGQETQYF
TRBJ1-2 once TRBD1 TRBV5-1 TGCGCCAGCAGCCTCTTAACTTCCGGACAGGGAACTGGCTACACCTTC CASSLLTSGQGTGYTF
TRBJ1-1 - - TRBV29-1 TGCAGCGTTGATCGGGGCGCGGGAAGGGCTTTCTTT CSVDRGAGRAFF
TRBJ1-1 - - TRBV6-4 TGTGCCAGCAGTGACTCGAAACCGGACACTTTTGAAGCTTTCTTT CASSDSKPDTFEAFF
TRBJ2-3 - - TRBV7-9 TGTGCCAGCAGCTTCCGACAAGGCACGGATACGCAGTATTTT CASSFRQGTDTQYF
TRBJ2-3 - - TRBV5-1 TGCGCCAGCAGCTCGAACACAGGGCCAGATACGCAGTATTTT CASSSNTGPDTQYF
TRBJ2-3 - - TRBV7-3 TGTGCCAGCAGTGAGGATCCAGTCCCTGGATTAGCGCAGTATTTT CASSEDPVPGLAQYF
TRBJ2-1 - - TRBV19 TGTGCCAGTAAAGACGGGGGGCCACAATTGAATGAGCAGTTCTTC CASKDGGPQLNEQFF
TRBJ1-1 - - TRBV7-9 TGTGCCAGCAGCTTTAACAGGGTTGACACTGAAGCTTTCTTT CASSFNRVDTEAFF
TRBJ2-2 - - TRBV19 TGTGCCAGTAGTATGGGAGCCGGGGAGCTGTTTTTT CASSMGAGELFF
TRBJ2-1 - TRBD2 TRBV11-2 TGTGCCAGCAGCCTCACCACCCTAGCGGCTGGATACAATGAGCAGTTCTTC CASSLTTLAAGYNEQFF
TRBJ2-3 - - TRBV9 TGTGCCAGCAGCTTCGGCGGTATCTACACAGATACGCAGTATTTT CASSFGGIYTDTQYF
TRBJ1-2 - - TRBV30 TGTGCCTGGAGTGTACGAACAGCCCGGGGCTACACCTTC CAWSVRTARGYTF
TRBJ2-3 - TRBD1 TRBV28 TGTGCCAGCAGTGCCCCGGACAGGGACACGGATACGCAGTATTTT CASSAPDRDTDTQYF
TRBJ1-2 - - TRBV7-2 TGTGCCAGCAGCTTATCAGGGGCCTATGGCTACACCTTC CASSLSGAYGYTF
TRBJ2-5 - TRBD2 TRBV2 TGTGCCAGCACCAGACTAGCGGGGGGAGAGACCCAGTACTTC CASTRLAGGETQYF
TRBJ1-1 - - TRBV5-4 TGTGCCAGCAGCGCACAGGGTAACACTGAAGCTTTCTTT CASSAQGNTEAFF
TRBJ2-7 - - TRBV11-1 TGTGCCAGCAGCCCCCGGGGTAGCGGAACCTACGAGCAGTACTTC CASSPRGSGTYEQYF
TRBJ1-1 - - TRBV6-1 TGTGCCAGCAGTGAAAGAAGGGGATGGACTGAAGCTTTCTTT CASSERRGWTEAFF
TRBJ2-1 - TRBD2 TRBV6-5 TGTGCCAGCAGTTATTCGCCGGGGGGGGTCAATGAGCAGTTCTTC CASSYSPGGVNEQFF
TRBJ1-2 - - TRBV11-2 TGTGCCAGCAGCTCCATCCGGGACACGGTCTATGGCTACACCTTC CASSSIRDTVYGYTF
TRBJ2-7 - - TRBV5-6 TGTGCCAGCAGCTACCCGACAGGCGCCTACGAGCAGTACTTC CASSYPTGAYEQYF
TRBJ1-2 - - TRBV29-1 TGCAGCGTTGGTTTGGGGGCCGGTGGCTACACCTTC CSVGLGAGGYTF
TRBJ2-7 - - TRBV4-3 TGCGCCAGCAGCCAAGATACAAGCTACGAGCAGTACTTC CASSQDTSYEQYF
TRBJ2-2 - - TRBV29-1 TGCAGCGCTAGGATTAACACCGGGGAGCTGTTTTTT CSARINTGELFF